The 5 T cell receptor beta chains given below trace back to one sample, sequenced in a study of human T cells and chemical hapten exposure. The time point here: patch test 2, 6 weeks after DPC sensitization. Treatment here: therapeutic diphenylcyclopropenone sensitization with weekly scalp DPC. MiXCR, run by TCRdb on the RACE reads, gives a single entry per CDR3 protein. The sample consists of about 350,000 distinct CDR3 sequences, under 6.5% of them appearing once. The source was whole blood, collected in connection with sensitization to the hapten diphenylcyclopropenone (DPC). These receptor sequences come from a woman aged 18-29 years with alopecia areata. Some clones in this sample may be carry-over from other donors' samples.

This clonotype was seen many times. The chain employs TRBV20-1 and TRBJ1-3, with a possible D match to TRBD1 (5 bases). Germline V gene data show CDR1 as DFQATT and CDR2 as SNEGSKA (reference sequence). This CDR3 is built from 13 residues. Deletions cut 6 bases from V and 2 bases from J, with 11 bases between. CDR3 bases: TGCAGTGCCAACCAGGGACCTGGAAACACCATATATTTT. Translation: CSANQGPGNTIYF.

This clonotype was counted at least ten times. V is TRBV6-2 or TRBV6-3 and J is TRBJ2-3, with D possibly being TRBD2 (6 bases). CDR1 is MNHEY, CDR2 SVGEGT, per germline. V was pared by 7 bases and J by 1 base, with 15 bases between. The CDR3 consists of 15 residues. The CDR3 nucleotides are TGTGCCAGCACCAACCCCGGGGGTGGCACAGATACGCAGTATTTT. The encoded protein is CASTNPGGGTDTQYF.

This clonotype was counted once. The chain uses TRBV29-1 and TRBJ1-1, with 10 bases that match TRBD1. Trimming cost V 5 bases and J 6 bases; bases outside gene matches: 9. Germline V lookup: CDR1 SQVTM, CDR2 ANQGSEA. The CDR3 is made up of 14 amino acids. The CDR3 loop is CSVTRQGAGAEAFF. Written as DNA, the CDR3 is TGCAGCGTTACACGACAGGGGGCCGGGGCTGAAGCTTTCTTT.

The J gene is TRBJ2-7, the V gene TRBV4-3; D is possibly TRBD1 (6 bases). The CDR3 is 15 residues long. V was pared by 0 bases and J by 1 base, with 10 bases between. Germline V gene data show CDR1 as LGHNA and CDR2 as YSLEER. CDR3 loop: CASSQDDRSSYEQYF. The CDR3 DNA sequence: TGCGCCAGCAGCCAAGATGACAGGAGTTCCTACGAGCAGTACTTC.

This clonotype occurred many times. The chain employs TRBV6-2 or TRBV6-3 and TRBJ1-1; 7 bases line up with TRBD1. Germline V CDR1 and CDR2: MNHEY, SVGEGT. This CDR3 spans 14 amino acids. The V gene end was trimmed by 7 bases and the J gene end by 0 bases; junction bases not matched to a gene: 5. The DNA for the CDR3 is TGTGCCAGCATGGGACAGCAAATGAACACTGAAGCTTTCTTT. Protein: CASMGQQMNTEAFF.